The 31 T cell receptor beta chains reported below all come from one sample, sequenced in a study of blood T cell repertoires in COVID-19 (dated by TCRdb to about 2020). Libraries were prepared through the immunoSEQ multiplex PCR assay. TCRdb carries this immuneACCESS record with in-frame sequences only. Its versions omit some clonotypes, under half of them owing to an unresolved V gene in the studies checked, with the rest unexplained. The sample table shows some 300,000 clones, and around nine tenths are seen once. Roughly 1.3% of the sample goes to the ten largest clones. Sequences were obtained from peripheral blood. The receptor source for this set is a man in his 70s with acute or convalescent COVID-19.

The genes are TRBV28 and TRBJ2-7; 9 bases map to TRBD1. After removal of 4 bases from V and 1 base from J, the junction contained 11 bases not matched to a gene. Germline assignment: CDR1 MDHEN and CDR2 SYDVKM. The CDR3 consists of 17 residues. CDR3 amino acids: CASSYLTSGTGSYEQYF. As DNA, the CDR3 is TGTGCCAGCAGTTACCTCACATCTGGGACAGGGTCCTACGAGCAGTACTTC.

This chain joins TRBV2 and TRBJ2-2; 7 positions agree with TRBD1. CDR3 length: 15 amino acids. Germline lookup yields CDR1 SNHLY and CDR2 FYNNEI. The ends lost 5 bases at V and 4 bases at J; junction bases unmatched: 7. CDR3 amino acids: CASSRQGSGTGELFF. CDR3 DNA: TGTGCCAGCAGTAGACAGGGATCCGGCACCGGGGAGCTGTTTTTT.

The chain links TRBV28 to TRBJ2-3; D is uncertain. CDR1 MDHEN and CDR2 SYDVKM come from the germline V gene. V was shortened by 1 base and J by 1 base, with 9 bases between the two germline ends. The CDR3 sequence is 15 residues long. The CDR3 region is CASSLLGQGTDTQYF. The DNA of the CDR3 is TGTGCCAGCAGTTTATTGGGCCAGGGCACAGATACGCAGTATTTT.

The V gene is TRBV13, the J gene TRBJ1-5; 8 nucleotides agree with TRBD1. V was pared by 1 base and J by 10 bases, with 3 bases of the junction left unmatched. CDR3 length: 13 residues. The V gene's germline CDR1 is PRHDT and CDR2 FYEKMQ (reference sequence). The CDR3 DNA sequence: TGTGCCAGCAGCTTAGACAGGGGGGCCCCCCAGCATTTT. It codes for CASSLDRGAPQHF.

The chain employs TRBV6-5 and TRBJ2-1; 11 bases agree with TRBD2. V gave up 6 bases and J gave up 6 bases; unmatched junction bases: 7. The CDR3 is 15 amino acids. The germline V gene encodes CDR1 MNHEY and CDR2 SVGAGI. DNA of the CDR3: TGTGCCAGCAGGTCTAGCGGGGGGTATGGCAATGAGCAGTTCTTC. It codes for CASRSSGGYGNEQFF.

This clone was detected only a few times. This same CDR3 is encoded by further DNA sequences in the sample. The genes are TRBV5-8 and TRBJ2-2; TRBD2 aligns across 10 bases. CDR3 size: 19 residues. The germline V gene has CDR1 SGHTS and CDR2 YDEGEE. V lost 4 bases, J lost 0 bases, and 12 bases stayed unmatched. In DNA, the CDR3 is TGTGCCAGCAGCCCCCTCCGGACTAGCGGAACTTCGAACACCGGGGAGCTGTTTTTT. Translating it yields CASSPLRTSGTSNTGELFF.

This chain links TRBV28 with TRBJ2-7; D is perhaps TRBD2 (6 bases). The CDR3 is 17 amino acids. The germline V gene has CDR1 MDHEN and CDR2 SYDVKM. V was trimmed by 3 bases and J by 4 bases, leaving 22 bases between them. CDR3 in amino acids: CASSFSSGGFTRYEQYF. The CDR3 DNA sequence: TGTGCCAGCAGTTTTTCGTCCGGGGGATTCACTCGGTACGAGCAGTACTTC.

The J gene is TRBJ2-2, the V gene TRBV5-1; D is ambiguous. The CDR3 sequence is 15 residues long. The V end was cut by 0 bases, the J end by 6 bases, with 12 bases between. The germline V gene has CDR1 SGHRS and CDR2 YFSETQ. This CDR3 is CASSLGGQLSGELFF. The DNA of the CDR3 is TGCGCCAGCAGCTTGGGTGGCCAGTTGTCCGGGGAGCTGTTTTTT.

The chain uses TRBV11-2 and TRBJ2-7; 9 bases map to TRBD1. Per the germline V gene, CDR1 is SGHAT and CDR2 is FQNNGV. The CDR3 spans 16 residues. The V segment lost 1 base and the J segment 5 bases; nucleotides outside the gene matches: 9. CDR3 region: CASSLGAGQGLNEQYF. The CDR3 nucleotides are TGTGCCAGCAGCTTAGGGGCGGGACAGGGATTGAACGAGCAGTACTTC.

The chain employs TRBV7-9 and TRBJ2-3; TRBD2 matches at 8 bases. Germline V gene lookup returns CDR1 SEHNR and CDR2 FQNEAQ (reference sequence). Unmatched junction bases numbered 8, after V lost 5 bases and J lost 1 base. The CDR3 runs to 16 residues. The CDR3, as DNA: TGTGCCAGCAGCCTCCAGGCGGGGGGCCGCACAGATACGCAGTATTTT. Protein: CASSLQAGGRTDTQYF.

The CDR3 loop reads CASSPSGQINQPQHF. The CDR3, as DNA: TGTGCCAGCTCACCCAGCGGACAGATTAATCAGCCCCAGCATTTT. The chain is built from TRBV18 and TRBJ1-5; the D gene is possibly TRBD1 (6 bases). The CDR3 extends over 15 amino acids. Germline-derived CDR1 and CDR2 are KGHSH and LQKENI. Trimming left V 3 bases short and J 4 bases short, with 13 bases between.

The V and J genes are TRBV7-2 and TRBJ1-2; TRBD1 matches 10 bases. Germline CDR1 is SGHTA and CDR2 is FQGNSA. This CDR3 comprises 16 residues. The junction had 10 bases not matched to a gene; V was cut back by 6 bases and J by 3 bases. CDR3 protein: CASSPTGGRSDYGYTF. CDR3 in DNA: TGTGCCAGCAGTCCGACAGGGGGCAGGTCCGACTATGGCTACACCTTC.

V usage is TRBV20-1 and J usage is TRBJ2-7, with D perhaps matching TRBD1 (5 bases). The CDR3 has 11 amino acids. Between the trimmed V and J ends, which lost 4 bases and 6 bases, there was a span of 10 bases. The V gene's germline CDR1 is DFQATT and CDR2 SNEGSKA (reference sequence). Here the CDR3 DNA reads TGCAGTGCTACCTCCAGGGTCGAGCAGTACTTC. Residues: CSATSRVEQYF.

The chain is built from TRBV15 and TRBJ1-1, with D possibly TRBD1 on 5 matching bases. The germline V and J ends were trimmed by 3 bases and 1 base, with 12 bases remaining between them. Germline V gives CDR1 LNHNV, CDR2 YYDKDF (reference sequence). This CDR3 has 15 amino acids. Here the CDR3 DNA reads TGTGCCACCAGCAGGGGGGGGTCGGGGAACACTGAAGCTTTCTTT. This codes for CATSRGGSGNTEAFF.

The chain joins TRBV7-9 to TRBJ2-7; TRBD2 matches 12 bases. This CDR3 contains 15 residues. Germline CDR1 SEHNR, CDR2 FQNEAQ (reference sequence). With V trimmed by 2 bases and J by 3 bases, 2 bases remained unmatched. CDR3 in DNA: TGTGCCAGCAGCTTACCGACTAGCGGGAGCTACGAGCAGTACTTC. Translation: CASSLPTSGSYEQYF. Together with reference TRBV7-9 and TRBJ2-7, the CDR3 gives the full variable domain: DTGVSQNPRHKITKRGQNVTFRCDPISEHNRLYWYRQTLGQGPEFLTYFQNEAQLEKSRLLSDRFSAERPKGSFSTLEIQRTEQGDSAMYLCASSLPTSGSYEQYFGPGTRLTVT.

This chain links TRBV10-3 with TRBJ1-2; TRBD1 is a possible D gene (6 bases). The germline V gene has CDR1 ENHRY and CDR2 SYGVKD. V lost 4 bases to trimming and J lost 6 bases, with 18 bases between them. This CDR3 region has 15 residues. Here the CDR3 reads CAISGGSRGKDGYTF. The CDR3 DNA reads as TGTGCCATCAGTGGGGGAAGCAGGGGAAAGGATGGCTACACCTTC.

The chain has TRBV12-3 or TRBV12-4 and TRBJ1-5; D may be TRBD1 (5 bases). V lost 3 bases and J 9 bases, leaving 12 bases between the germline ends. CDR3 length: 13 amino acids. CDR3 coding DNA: TGTGCCAGCAGTTTCCCGGGCACAGGGCCCCAGCATTTT. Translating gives CASSFPGTGPQHF.

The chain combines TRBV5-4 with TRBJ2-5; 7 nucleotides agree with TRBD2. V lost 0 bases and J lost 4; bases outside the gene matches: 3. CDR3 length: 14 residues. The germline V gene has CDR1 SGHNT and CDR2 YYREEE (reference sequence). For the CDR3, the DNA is TGTGCCAGCAGCTTGGGGGGGGGAAGAGAGACCCAGTACTTC. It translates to CASSLGGGRETQYF.

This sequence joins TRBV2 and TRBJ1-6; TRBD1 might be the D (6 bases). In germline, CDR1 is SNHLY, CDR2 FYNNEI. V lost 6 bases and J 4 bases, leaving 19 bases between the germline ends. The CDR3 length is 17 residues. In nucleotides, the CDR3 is TGTGCCAGCAGGGGGACCACAGGGTTAGATTATAATTCACCCCTCCACTTT. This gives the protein CASRGTTGLDYNSPLHF.

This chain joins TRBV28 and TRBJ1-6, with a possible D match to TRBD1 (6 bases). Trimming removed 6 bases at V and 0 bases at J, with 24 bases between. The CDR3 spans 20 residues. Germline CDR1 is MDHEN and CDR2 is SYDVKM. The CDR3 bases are TGTGCCAGCAGCCCAGTTACAGGGAGAGGGTTAAGCTCCTATAATTCACCCCTCCACTTT. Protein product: CASSPVTGRGLSSYNSPLHF.

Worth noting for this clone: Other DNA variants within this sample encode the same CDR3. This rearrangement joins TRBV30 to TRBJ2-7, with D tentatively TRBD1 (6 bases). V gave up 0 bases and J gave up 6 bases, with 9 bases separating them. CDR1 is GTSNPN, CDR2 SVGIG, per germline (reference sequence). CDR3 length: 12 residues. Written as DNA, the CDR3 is TGTGCCTGGAGTGTTTCAGGGGTCGAGCAGTACTTC. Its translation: CAWSVSGVEQYF.

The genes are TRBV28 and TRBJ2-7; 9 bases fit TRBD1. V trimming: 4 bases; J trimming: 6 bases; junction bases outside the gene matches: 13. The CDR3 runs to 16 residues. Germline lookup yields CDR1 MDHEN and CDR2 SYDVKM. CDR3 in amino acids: CASSWIRGQGNSEQYF. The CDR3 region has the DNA TGTGCCAGCAGTTGGATACGGGGACAGGGAAACTCCGAGCAGTACTTC.

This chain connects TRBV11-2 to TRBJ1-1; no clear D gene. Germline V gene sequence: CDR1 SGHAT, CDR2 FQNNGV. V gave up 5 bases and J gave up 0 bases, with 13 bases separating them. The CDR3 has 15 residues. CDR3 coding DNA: TGTGCCAGCAGCACTTTGATCAATCTGAACACTGAAGCTTTCTTT. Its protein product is CASSTLINLNTEAFF.

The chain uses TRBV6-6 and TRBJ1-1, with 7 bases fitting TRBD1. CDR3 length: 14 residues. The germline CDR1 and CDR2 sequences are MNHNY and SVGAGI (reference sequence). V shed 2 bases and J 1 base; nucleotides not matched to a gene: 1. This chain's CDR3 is CASSYQGGNTEAFF. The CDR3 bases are TGTGCCAGCAGTTACCAGGGGGGGAACACTGAAGCTTTCTTT.

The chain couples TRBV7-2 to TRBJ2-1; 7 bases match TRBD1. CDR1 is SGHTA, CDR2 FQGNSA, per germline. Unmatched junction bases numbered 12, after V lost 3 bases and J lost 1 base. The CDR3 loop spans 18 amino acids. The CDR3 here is CASSLLSRQGVSYNEQFF. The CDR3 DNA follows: TGTGCCAGCAGCTTGTTGAGTCGACAGGGTGTGTCCTACAATGAGCAGTTCTTC.

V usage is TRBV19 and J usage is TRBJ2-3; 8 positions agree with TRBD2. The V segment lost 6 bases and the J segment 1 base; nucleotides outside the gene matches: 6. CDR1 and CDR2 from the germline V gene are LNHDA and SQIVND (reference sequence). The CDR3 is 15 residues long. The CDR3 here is CASSGRGARTDTQYF. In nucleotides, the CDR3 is TGTGCCAGTAGCGGGAGGGGGGCCCGCACAGATACGCAGTATTTT.

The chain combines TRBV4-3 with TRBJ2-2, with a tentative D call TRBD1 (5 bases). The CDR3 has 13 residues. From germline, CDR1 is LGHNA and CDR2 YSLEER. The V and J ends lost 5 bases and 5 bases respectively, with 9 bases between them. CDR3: CASSLSGTGELFF. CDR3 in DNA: TGCGCCAGCAGCTTGTCAGGGACCGGGGAGCTGTTTTTT.

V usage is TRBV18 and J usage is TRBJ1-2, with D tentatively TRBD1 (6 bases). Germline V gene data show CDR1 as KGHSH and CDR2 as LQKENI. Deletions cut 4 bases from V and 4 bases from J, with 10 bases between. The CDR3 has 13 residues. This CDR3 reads CASSLDRTYGYTF. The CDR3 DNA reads TGTGCCAGCTCACTTGACAGGACCTATGGCTACACCTTC.

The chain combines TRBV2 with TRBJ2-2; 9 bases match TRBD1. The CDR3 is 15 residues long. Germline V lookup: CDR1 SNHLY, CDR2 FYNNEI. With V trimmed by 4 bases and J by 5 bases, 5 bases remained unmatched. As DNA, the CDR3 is TGTGCCAGCAGTGGCGGGACAGGGTTTACCGGGGAGCTGTTTTTT. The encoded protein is CASSGGTGFTGELFF. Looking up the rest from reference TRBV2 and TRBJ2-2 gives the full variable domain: EPEVTQTPSHQVTQMGQEVILRCVPISNHLYFYWYRQILGQKVEFLVSFYNNEISEKSEIFDDQFSVERPDGSNFTLKIRSTKLEDSAMYFCASSGGTGFTGELFFGEGSRLTVL.

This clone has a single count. CDR3 region: CSAWRQGGYTF. The DNA of the CDR3 is TGCAGTGCCTGGCGGCAGGGCGGCTACACCTTC. The chain has TRBV20-1 and TRBJ1-2; possible D gene TRBD1, 5 bases. The CDR3 is 11 residues long. With 6 bases removed from V and 8 bases from J, the gap between germline ends came to 13 bases. Germline CDR1 reads DFQATT; CDR2 reads SNEGSKA (reference sequence).

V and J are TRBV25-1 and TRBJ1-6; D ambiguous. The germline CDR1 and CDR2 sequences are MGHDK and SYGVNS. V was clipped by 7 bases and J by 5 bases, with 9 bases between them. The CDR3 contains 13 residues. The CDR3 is CASTKQNNSPLHF. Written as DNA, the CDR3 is TGTGCCAGCACCAAACAGAATAATTCACCCCTCCACTTT.